One sample yielded the 5 T cell receptor beta chains listed below, sequenced in a study of cytomegalovirus exposure and HLA in healthy donors. A multiplex PCR was run with 60 Vbeta primers and 13 Jbeta primers. TCRdb's copy holds only in-frame clones and misses some; the assay was immunoSEQ multiplex PCR. This repertoire includes more than 110,000 clones. Sequenced input: PBMCs. The receptors were gathered from a man aged 40-55 years in good health and CMV-seronegative.

The CDR3 DNA reads TGCAGCGTTGGAAAGGGGTCCACTAGCACAGATACGCAGTATTTT. This translates into CSVGKGSTSTDTQYF. The rearrangement uses TRBV29-1 and TRBJ2-3; TRBD1 is a possible D gene (5 bases). Per the germline V gene, CDR1 is SQVTM and CDR2 is ANQGSEA. The V gene lost 4 bases and the J gene lost 0 bases, with 14 bases spanning the gap. The CDR3 sequence is 15 residues long.

The chain uses TRBV6-1 and TRBJ1-4, with 9 positions matching TRBD1. This CDR3 is 15 amino acids long. Germline V gene sequence: CDR1 MNHNS, CDR2 SASEGT. The J segment lost 0 bases and the V segment lost 6 bases, leaving 2 bases of the junction unmatched. The CDR3 DNA reads TGTGCCAGCAGGGGACAGGGAACAACTAATGAAAAACTGTTTTTT. Its translation: CASRGQGTTNEKLFF.

The rearrangement uses TRBV19 and TRBJ1-4; the D gene is possibly TRBD1 (6 bases). This CDR3 is 15 amino acids long. The V gene lost 3 bases and the J gene lost 5 bases, with 13 bases spanning the gap. Germline-derived CDR1 and CDR2 are LNHDA and SQIVND (reference sequence). CDR3 sequence reads: CASSIGKGVNEKLFF. In DNA, the CDR3 is TGTGCCAGTAGTATCGGGAAGGGGGTGAATGAAAAACTGTTTTTT.

Details on this clone: Different DNA sequences within this sample yield the same CDR3. V and J are TRBV5-1 and TRBJ1-2; D is uncertain. V was trimmed by 0 bases and J by 8 bases, leaving 14 bases between them. This CDR3 has 14 residues. Germline lookup yields CDR1 SGHRS and CDR2 YFSETQ. The CDR3, as DNA: TGCGCCAGCAGCTTGGAGCGAGCCGCCCTGGGCTACACCTTC. Translating it yields CASSLERAALGYTF.

This chain links TRBV23-1 with TRBJ1-6; D is undetermined. TRBV23-1 falls under the ORF class, with uncertain function. The V gene lost 0 bases and the J gene lost 9 bases, with 12 bases spanning the gap. CDR3 length equals 15 residues. CDR3 in amino acids: CASSQSAGGSSPLHF. The CDR3 DNA is TGCGCCAGCAGTCAATCGGCGGGCGGGAGTTCACCCCTCCACTTT.